The sequence of this TCR beta chain was determined in a study of cytotoxic CD8 clonotypes in ibrutinib-treated CLL. Whole-study context: Response sampling occurred after a median approximately 12 months of treatment (range 6 to 36).

Whole-study results and caveats: Public clonotypes (which were uncommon) either contracted or remained stable on treatment. Clonality measured at baseline exceeded age-matched healthy donors, tracking circulating CD8+ T-cell counts.

Clones were read by immunoSEQ multiplex PCR, and TCRdb kept only the in-frame ones, dropping some. The table shows about 140,000 clones, with about 84% occurring only once. Details on this clone: The antigen remains unidentified.

Cryopreserved PBMCs yielded approximately 2 micrograms of genomic DNA for TCR beta libraries. CDR1 and CDR2 from the germline V gene are MRHNA and SNTAGT. This CDR3 has 15 residues. The germline V and J ends were trimmed by 0 bases and 12 bases, with 18 bases remaining between them. J is TRBJ2-1 and V is TRBV6-4; TRBD2 might be the D (5 bases). Sequenced material: PBMCs, taken after 36 months of ibrutinib treatment. This TCR derives from a human donor with chronic lymphocytic leukemia. The CDR3 region has the DNA TGTGCCAGCAGTGACTCGGAAGTTGGCTCCCGGGGGCAGTTCTTC. Amino acids: CASSDSEVGSRGQFF.